The 3 T cell receptor beta chains listed next were all sequenced from one sample in a study of blood T cell repertoires in COVID-19. Measured with immunoSEQ multiplex PCR; TCRdb has only the in-frame clones, and not every one. Altogether 200,000 to 250,000 clones are present, approximately 85% being singletons, with the ten largest covering 2.4%. Sequencing used peripheral blood. These receptors all come from a woman in her 70s with COVID-19, enrolled during active disease.

This chain links TRBV19 with TRBJ1-2, with 12 bases identical to TRBD1. CDR1 and CDR2 (germline): LNHDA, SQIVND (reference sequence). The CDR3 is 17 residues long. J gave up 3 bases and V 3 bases, and 8 bases lay outside the gene matches. CDR3 DNA sequence: TGTGCCAGTAGTATGGGACGGGACAGGGGGCCTGACTATGGCTACACCTTC. As protein: CASSMGRDRGPDYGYTF.

The rearrangement links TRBV18 to TRBJ1-5; D not resolved. The CDR3 contains 16 residues. V lost 1 base, J lost 2 bases, and 12 bases lay in between. The germline CDR1 and CDR2 sequences are KGHSH and LQKENI. This CDR3 is CASSPQVPGGNQPQHF. CDR3 nucleotides: TGTGCCAGCTCACCACAAGTACCGGGAGGCAATCAGCCCCAGCATTTT.

V usage is TRBV4-2 and J usage is TRBJ2-1; 7 bases map to TRBD2. Germline V CDR1 and CDR2: LGHNA, YNFKEQ. The CDR3 loop spans 16 amino acids. V shed 1 base, J shed 4 bases, and the junction held 7 bases outside the gene matches. CDR3 in DNA: TGTGCCAGCAGCCAAGTCTCCAGCGGGGAATACAATGAGCAGTTCTTC. It is translated as CASSQVSSGEYNEQFF.